Presented here are 18 T cell receptor beta chains from one specimen sequenced in a study of cytomegalovirus exposure and HLA in healthy donors. Generated by immunoSEQ multiplex PCR, the TCRdb table keeps only in-frame clones and is missing some. The sample includes over 250,000 clones, 86% of them seen just once. The sequenced sample was PBMCs. Every receptor here comes from a woman under 30 in good health and CMV-seronegative.

This rearrangement joins TRBV27 to TRBJ2-1; D is undetermined. V gave up 5 bases and J gave up 0 bases, with 11 bases separating them. Germline-derived CDR1 and CDR2 are MNHEY and SMNVEV (reference sequence). This CDR3 comprises 15 residues. DNA for the CDR3: TGTGCCAGCAGTAACCTTGGCAGCTCCTACAATGAGCAGTTCTTC. This gives the protein CASSNLGSSYNEQFF.

This chain's CDR3 is CASSDTWPGQRVFEQFF. The CDR3 nucleotides are TGTGCCAGCAGTGACACCTGGCCAGGGCAACGTGTGTTTGAGCAGTTCTTC. The V and J genes are TRBV2 and TRBJ2-1; possible D gene TRBD1, 5 bases. V was trimmed by 3 bases and J by 9 bases, leaving 24 bases between them. Germline V gene sequence: CDR1 SNHLY, CDR2 FYNNEI. This CDR3 contains 17 residues. The full variable domain, its missing parts supplied by reference TRBV2 and TRBJ2-1, is EPEVTQTPSHQVTQMGQEVILRCVPISNHLYFYWYRQILGQKVEFLVSFYNNEISEKSEIFDDQFSVERPDGSNFTLKIRSTKLEDSAMYFCASSDTWPGQRVFEQFFGPGTRLTVL.

The chain carries TRBV11-2 and TRBJ1-1; 7 positions agree with TRBD1. This CDR3 has 15 amino acids. CDR1 is SGHAT and CDR2 is FQNNGV in the germline V gene. V shed 2 bases and J 4 bases; nucleotides not matched to a gene: 7. The CDR3 DNA reads TGTGCCAGCAGCTTATTAGCCGGACAGGTCACTGAAGCTTTCTTT. Translating gives CASSLLAGQVTEAFF.

This clone occurred once. This chain links TRBV28 with TRBJ1-1; tentative D call: TRBD1 (5 bases). Germline V gene sequence: CDR1 MDHEN, CDR2 SYDVKM. The CDR3 extends over 14 amino acids. The V end was cut by 7 bases, the J end by 6 bases, with 18 bases between. The DNA of the CDR3 is TGTGCCAGCACCCCGGCTGGGGGGAAGGCTGAAGCTTTCTTT. Its protein is CASTPAGGKAEAFF. The variable domain in full, with the rest retrieved from reference TRBV28 and TRBJ1-1, is DVKVTQSSRYLVKRTGEKVFLECVQDMDHENMFWYRQDPGLGLRLIYFSYDVKMKEKGDIPEGYSVSREKKERFSLILESASTNQTSMYLCASTPAGGKAEAFFGQGTRLTVV.

This chain links TRBV5-1 with TRBJ1-2; no definite D call. In germline, CDR1 is SGHRS, CDR2 YFSETQ. V was trimmed by 5 bases and J by 2 bases, leaving 4 bases between them. The CDR3 has 11 amino acids. The CDR3: CASRGNYGYTF. The CDR3 bases are TGCGCCAGCAGGGGCAACTATGGCTACACCTTC.

The rearrangement uses TRBV15 and TRBJ1-1; possibly TRBD1 for D (5 bases). Germline V gives CDR1 LNHNV, CDR2 YYDKDF (reference sequence). Between the trimmed V and J ends, which lost 0 bases and 6 bases, there was a span of 14 bases. CDR3 size: 15 residues. CDR3 sequence: CATSRDGYRRAEAFF. The DNA for the CDR3 is TGTGCCACCAGCAGAGATGGGTACAGGAGGGCTGAAGCTTTCTTT.

This clone was found a few times. The chain is built from TRBV12-5 and TRBJ2-5, with TRBD2 matching 9 bases. This CDR3 spans 14 amino acids. CDR1 LGHNT and CDR2 FRNRAP come from the germline V gene. V lost 9 bases, J lost 4 bases, and 9 bases stayed unmatched. As DNA, the CDR3 is TGTGCTAGCCACTCGCGGGGGGGCGGAGAGACCCAGTACTTC. This translates into CASHSRGGGETQYF.

This chain joins TRBV30 and TRBJ2-7; 8 nucleotides align to TRBD1. The CDR3 spans 14 residues. V lost 4 bases and J lost 2; bases outside the gene matches: 7. Germline CDR1 GTSNPN, CDR2 SVGIG (reference sequence). This CDR3 reads CAWNTRTGTYEQYF. Written as DNA, the CDR3 is TGTGCCTGGAATACTAGGACAGGGACCTACGAGCAGTACTTC.

This rearrangement joins TRBV7-9 to TRBJ1-1; 9 bases fit TRBD1. Germline CDR1 is SEHNR and CDR2 is FQNEAQ (reference sequence). This CDR3 spans 13 amino acids. Trimming removed 7 bases from V and 10 bases from J; junction bases left unmatched: 10. In DNA form, the CDR3 reads TGTGCCAGCACCTTGGACAGGGGTTTGGGAGCTTTCTTT. Translating it yields CASTLDRGLGAFF.

The chain couples TRBV5-6 to TRBJ2-7; D might be TRBD2 (6 bases). CDR1 and CDR2 (germline): SGHDT, YYEEEE. The CDR3 has 12 amino acids. V was pared by 4 bases and J by 12 bases, with 17 bases between. The CDR3 loop is CASSGGRTSPYF. CDR3 DNA sequence: TGTGCCAGCAGCGGGGGGAGGACATCACCGTACTTC.

The chain combines TRBV9 with TRBJ2-7, with D perhaps matching TRBD2 (6 bases). The ends were cut back, 2 bases at V and 6 bases at J, with 12 bases in the middle. CDR1 is SGDLS, CDR2 YYNGEE, per germline. The CDR3 runs 13 residues. The CDR3 reads CASSVQGLGEQYF. CDR3 bases: TGTGCCAGCAGCGTTCAGGGACTCGGCGAGCAGTACTTC.

The rearrangement joins TRBV9 to TRBJ1-2; D not certain. V was trimmed by 4 bases and J by 6 bases, leaving 19 bases between them. The germline CDR1 and CDR2 sequences are SGDLS and YYNGEE. This CDR3 has 15 amino acids. The CDR3 region is CASSLSLLPGNGYTF. In DNA, the CDR3 is TGTGCCAGCAGCCTTTCTCTTTTACCCGGGAATGGCTACACCTTC.

J is TRBJ1-2 and V is TRBV6-1; D ambiguous. Germline V gene lookup returns CDR1 MNHNS and CDR2 SASEGT. This CDR3 is 14 amino acids long. Deletions cut 3 bases from V and 2 bases from J, with 10 bases between. In nucleotides, the CDR3 is TGTGCCAGCAGTGAGCGGGGTTTAAACTATGGCTACACCTTC. Its protein is CASSERGLNYGYTF.

The CDR3 coding sequence is TGTGCCAGCAGTCCTAGCGGGACGACCTACAATGAGCAGTTCTTC. Its translation is CASSPSGTTYNEQFF. The chain links TRBV6-1 to TRBJ2-1, with 9 bases identical to TRBD2. This CDR3 comprises 15 residues. Trimming at V came to 5 bases and at J to 2 bases, leaving 4 bases not matched to a gene. Germline loops: CDR1 MNHNS, CDR2 SASEGT.

This clone has just a few counts. The genes are TRBV29-1 and TRBJ1-5; a possible D gene is TRBD1 (5 bases). The V gene lost 6 bases and the J gene lost 7 bases, with 16 bases spanning the gap. Germline CDR1 reads SQVTM; CDR2 reads ANQGSEA. The CDR3 is 13 residues long. CDR3 in amino acids: CSVGKGLGQPQHF. CDR3 nucleotide sequence: TGCAGCGTGGGAAAGGGGTTGGGGCAGCCCCAGCATTTT. The variable domain in full, completed from reference TRBV29-1 and TRBJ1-5, reads SAVISQKPSRDICQRGTSLTIQCQVDSQVTMMFWYRQQPGQSLTLIATANQGSEATYESGFVIDKFPISRPNLTFSTLTVSNMSPEDSSIYLCSVGKGLGQPQHFGDGTRLSIL.

This chain uses TRBV2 with TRBJ1-1, with a possible D match to TRBD1 (5 bases). Trimming removed 11 bases from V and 0 bases from J, with 10 bases in between. Germline V gene sequence: CDR1 SNHLY, CDR2 FYNNEI. The CDR3 has 12 amino acids. The CDR3 DNA is TGTGCCGAAAAGGGGTTGAACACTGAAGCTTTCTTT. Its translation is CAEKGLNTEAFF.

The V call is TRBV9, the J call TRBJ1-2; D may be TRBD1 (6 bases). The CDR3 spans 16 residues. CDR1 and CDR2 (germline): SGDLS, YYNGEE. V lost 3 bases and J 6 bases, leaving 21 bases between the germline ends. As DNA, the CDR3 is TGTGCCAGCAGCGAGATCCCCGGGGGGGGCGGTGATGGCTACACCTTC. Protein sequence: CASSEIPGGGGDGYTF.

CDR3 amino acids: CASSFTVPTLSEAFF. The DNA for the CDR3 is TGCGCCAGCAGCTTTACGGTCCCTACCCTCTCTGAAGCTTTCTTT. The chain combines TRBV5-1 with TRBJ1-1; D unclear. CDR3 length equals 15 residues. The germline V gene encodes CDR1 SGHRS and CDR2 YFSETQ. Trimming took 2 bases from V and 6 from J, leaving 17 bases between them.